A selection of T cell receptor beta chains follows, all from one sample in a study of T cells expressing NK-cell markers. TCRdb reprocessed the 5' RACE reads and stores each CDR3 protein as one record, lacking DNA. The sample table sets out almost 450,000 distinct CDR3 sequences. Sequences were obtained from blood T cells: a sorted CD56 or NKG2C T cell subset, CD4+ or CD8+ T cells, or bulk PBMC T cells (not recorded which). Receptors were obtained from a woman between 18 and 70 years old in good health. CDR3s include the opening cysteine and the closing phenylalanine or tryptophan. Fields, in order: J gene, CDR3 length, V gene, CDR3 protein.

J gene: TRBJ2-1
CDR3 length: 15
V gene: TRBV4-3
CDR3 protein: CASSQGLGIGNEQFF

J gene: TRBJ2-2
CDR3 length: 18
V gene: TRBV12-3/TRBV12-4
CDR3 protein: CASSAAITSDTFGGELFF

J gene: TRBJ1-1
CDR3 length: 14
V gene: TRBV19
CDR3 protein: CASSDREIGTEAFF

J gene: TRBJ2-5
CDR3 length: 14
V gene: TRBV13
CDR3 protein: CASRKLVSVETQYF

J gene: TRBJ2-3
CDR3 length: 19
V gene: TRBV6-1
CDR3 protein: CASRPRDGRAGKTLGTQYF

J gene: TRBJ2-2
CDR3 length: 17
V gene: TRBV28
CDR3 protein: CASSSPRGAIRTGELFF

J gene: TRBJ2-7
CDR3 length: 17
V gene: TRBV7-2
CDR3 protein: CASSLGAAGGPSYEQYF

J gene: TRBJ2-2
CDR3 length: 15
V gene: TRBV5-1
CDR3 protein: CASSLDRTGTGELFF

J gene: TRBJ2-7
CDR3 length: 14
V gene: TRBV27
CDR3 protein: CASSFGPASYEQYF

J gene: TRBJ2-1
CDR3 length: 18
V gene: TRBV18
CDR3 protein: CASSLTTSTRTPYNEQFF

J gene: TRBJ2-3
CDR3 length: 16
V gene: TRBV28
CDR3 protein: CASSPRVAGSVDTQYF

J gene: TRBJ2-1
CDR3 length: 13
V gene: TRBV5-1
CDR3 protein: CASSLVGDIGQFF

J gene: TRBJ2-1
CDR3 length: 13
V gene: TRBV3-1
CDR3 protein: CASSLRLADEQFF

J gene: TRBJ2-7
CDR3 length: 18
V gene: TRBV28
CDR3 protein: CASSLGAGAGKSSYEQYF

J gene: TRBJ2-7
CDR3 length: 15
V gene: TRBV18
CDR3 protein: CASSPRPGASYEQYF

J gene: TRBJ2-1
CDR3 length: 16
V gene: TRBV6-1
CDR3 protein: CASRRADRTSYNEQFF

J gene: TRBJ2-1
CDR3 length: 13
V gene: TRBV12-3/TRBV12-4
CDR3 protein: CASSPGLAEEQFF

J gene: TRBJ1-2
CDR3 length: 15
V gene: TRBV9
CDR3 protein: CASSVDMGVLGGYTF

J gene: TRBJ1-1
CDR3 length: 14
V gene: TRBV20-1
CDR3 protein: CSARRQGPNTEAFF

J gene: TRBJ2-6
CDR3 length: 13
V gene: TRBV30
CDR3 protein: CAWELSGANVLTF

J gene: TRBJ2-3
CDR3 length: 15
V gene: TRBV7-2
CDR3 protein: CASRPMTGPEDTQYF

J gene: TRBJ2-3
CDR3 length: 13
V gene: TRBV29-1
CDR3 protein: CSVEVRFADTQYF

J gene: TRBJ2-7
CDR3 length: 14
V gene: TRBV20-1
CDR3 protein: CSASGQEPAYEQYF

J gene: TRBJ2-7
CDR3 length: 11
V gene: TRBV7-2
CDR3 protein: CASSSLREQYF

J gene: TRBJ2-1
CDR3 length: 15
V gene: TRBV12-3/TRBV12-4
CDR3 protein: CASSTGTPTYNEQFF

J gene: TRBJ2-7
CDR3 length: 15
V gene: TRBV27
CDR3 protein: CASNDILAARGEQYF

J gene: TRBJ2-1
CDR3 length: 16
V gene: TRBV18
CDR3 protein: CASSPLSGGSYNEQFF

J gene: TRBJ1-5
CDR3 length: 12
V gene: TRBV27
CDR3 protein: CASSPSNQPQHF

J gene: TRBJ1-1
CDR3 length: 16
V gene: TRBV5-1
CDR3 protein: CASSLWDRGDSTEAFF

J gene: TRBJ1-1
CDR3 length: 13
V gene: TRBV5-5
CDR3 protein: CASSSQGETEAFF

J gene: TRBJ2-1
CDR3 length: 14
V gene: TRBV20-1
CDR3 protein: CSAPGRGRGNEQFF

J gene: TRBJ2-7
CDR3 length: 16
V gene: TRBV7-2
CDR3 protein: CASSLAPVTTPRVQYF

J gene: TRBJ2-1
CDR3 length: 16
V gene: TRBV30
CDR3 protein: CAWSPLAGRLYNEQFF

J gene: TRBJ1-3
CDR3 length: 13
V gene: TRBV20-1
CDR3 protein: CSATQGQGNTIYF

J gene: TRBJ2-1
CDR3 length: 16
V gene: TRBV7-9
CDR3 protein: CASSPYRDSQRGEQFF

J gene: TRBJ1-2
CDR3 length: 13
V gene: TRBV18
CDR3 protein: CASSPQRDYGYTF